A single sample is the source of the 9 T cell receptor beta chains below, sequenced in a study of STAT5B mutations in CD4+ large granular lymphocyte leukemia. The data were produced by immunoSEQ multiplex PCR, yet TCRdb's version contains in-frame clones alone and is incomplete. Among approximately 19,000 clones, 70% were seen once, and the ten largest hold 25% to 35%. Sequences were obtained from CD4+ T cells from blood buffy coats. The source is a human donor in good health.

The gene calls are TRBV5-6 and TRBJ2-7; the D gene is possibly TRBD1 (5 bases). Germline CDR1 is SGHDT and CDR2 is YYEEEE. This CDR3 is 15 amino acids long. The V end lost 3 bases, the J end lost 4 bases, and 17 bases lay between the germline ends. The CDR3 reads CASSYGHGPMYEQYF. In DNA form, the CDR3 reads TGTGCCAGCAGCTACGGACATGGGCCGATGTACGAGCAGTACTTC.

This clone was recorded only once. The V and J genes are TRBV5-1 and TRBJ2-3; the D gene is possibly TRBD2 (6 bases). The germline gives CDR1 SGHRS, CDR2 YFSETQ. Deletions cut 4 bases from V and 3 bases from J, with 21 bases between. The CDR3 spans 17 residues. The DNA of the CDR3 is TGCGCCAGCAGCCGGACCATCGGGAGTTTGGGTACAGATACGCAGTATTTT. Translation: CASSRTIGSLGTDTQYF.

This sequence joins TRBV5-1 and TRBJ1-1; TRBD1 matches at 9 bases. CDR1 is SGHRS and CDR2 is YFSETQ in the germline V gene. With V trimmed by 6 bases and J by 5 bases, 8 bases remained unmatched. CDR3 size: 14 residues. Written as DNA, the CDR3 is TGCGCCAGCACTGAGAACAGGGGGCTTACTGAAGCTTTCTTT. Encoded protein: CASTENRGLTEAFF. Based on the CDR3 plus reference TRBV5-1 and TRBJ1-1, the full variable domain is KAGVTQTPRYLIKTRGQQVTLSCSPISGHRSVSWYQQTPGQGLQFLFEYFSETQRNKGNFPGRFSGRQFSNSRSEMNVSTLELGDSALYLCASTENRGLTEAFFGQGTRLTVV.

J is TRBJ1-5 and V is TRBV7-2; no clear D. Between the trimmed V and J ends, which lost 1 base and 0 bases, there was a span of 7 bases. Germline V gene lookup returns CDR1 SGHTA and CDR2 FQGNSA. This CDR3 comprises 15 residues. CDR3 loop: CASSLDGSSNQPQHF. As DNA, the CDR3 is TGTGCCAGCAGCTTAGATGGATCTAGCAATCAGCCCCAGCATTTT. The full variable domain, rest sourced from reference TRBV7-2 and TRBJ1-5, is GAGVSQSPSNKVTEKGKDVELRCDPISGHTALYWYRQSLGQGLEFLIYFQGNSAPDKSGLPSDRFSAERTGGSVSTLTIQRTQQEDSAVYLCASSLDGSSNQPQHFGDGTRLSIL.

The gene calls are TRBV4-3 and TRBJ1-5; D possibly corresponds to TRBD1 (5 bases). The V and J ends lost 0 bases and 3 bases respectively, with 9 bases between them. The germline CDR1 and CDR2 sequences are LGHNA and YSLEER. This CDR3 contains 15 residues. The CDR3 loop is CASSQDWTHNQPQHF. The CDR3 DNA follows: TGCGCCAGCAGCCAAGATTGGACACACAATCAGCCCCAGCATTTT.

The chain has TRBV7-2 and TRBJ2-7; D call uncertain. This CDR3 is 12 amino acids long. CDR1 is SGHTA and CDR2 is FQGNSA in the germline V gene. The germline V and J ends were trimmed by 8 bases and 4 bases, with 12 bases remaining between them. The CDR3 region has the DNA TGTGCCAGCGCTCGATATGGATACGAGCAGTACTTC. Protein: CASARYGYEQYF.

The chain joins TRBV18 to TRBJ1-4, with 7 nucleotides matching TRBD1. V gave up 2 bases and J gave up 4 bases; unmatched junction bases: 4. The CDR3 runs 15 residues. The germline gives CDR1 KGHSH, CDR2 LQKENI. CDR3 protein: CASSPTTGNNEKLFF. The CDR3 bases are TGTGCCAGCTCACCAACGACAGGGAATAATGAAAAACTGTTTTTT.

The chain combines TRBV29-1 with TRBJ2-4; 7 positions agree with TRBD1. CDR3 length: 17 amino acids. The germline V gene has CDR1 SQVTM and CDR2 ANQGSEA. J gave up 6 bases and V 0 bases, and 14 bases lay outside the gene matches. As DNA, the CDR3 is TGCAGCGTTGAAGATCCGGGACAGAGGGGAATTAGAAACATTCAGTACTTC. The encoded protein is CSVEDPGQRGIRNIQYF.

The gene calls are TRBV5-1 and TRBJ1-3; D unclear. Trimming took off 0 bases at V and 2 bases at J, with 9 bases between the two ends. Germline V gene lookup returns CDR1 SGHRS and CDR2 YFSETQ. The CDR3 contains 15 residues. Here the CDR3 DNA reads TGCGCCAGCAGCTTGGATGGTTCTCCTGGAAACACCATATATTTT. This sequence encodes CASSLDGSPGNTIYF.